The 3 T cell receptor beta chains reported below all come from one sample, sequenced in a study of metastatic and nonmetastatic thyroid tumors (dated by TCRdb to the early 2020s). No patient had received any treatment before thyroid surgery. Library preparation used PCR. Sequenced on an Illumina HiSeq 4000. The public sequencing data were trimmed at Q25 with fastp and processed into clonotypes with MiXCR by TCRdb, which kept only in-frame beta chains. Present in this sample are fewer than 40,000 clones, over 20% of which were seen just once. Of the sample, 3% is held by the ten largest clones. Sequencing input: tumor tissue. These receptors were taken from a male donor with papillary thyroid cancer or a benign thyroid nodule (not recorded which). Some clones in this sample may be carry-over from other donors' samples.

This clone is medium-sized within its sample. The V and J genes are TRBV10-3 and TRBJ2-7; D is possibly TRBD1 (6 bases). CDR1 and CDR2 (germline): ENHRY, SYGVKD. V lost 3 bases, J lost 0 bases, and 12 bases lay in between. The CDR3 is made up of 15 amino acids. CDR3: CAISEEGGSSYEQYF. CDR3 coding DNA: TGTGCCATCAGTGAAGAAGGGGGAAGCTCCTACGAGCAGTACTTC.

J is TRBJ2-1 and V is TRBV28; tentative D call: TRBD2 (5 bases). In germline, CDR1 is MDHEN, CDR2 SYDVKM. The CDR3 contains 12 residues. V lost 6 bases to trimming and J lost 12 bases, with 15 bases between them. The DNA for the CDR3 is TGTGCCAGCAGCAGACTATCGGTAGGGCAGTTCTTC. Protein product: CASSRLSVGQFF. Complete variable domain (other parts from reference TRBV28 and TRBJ2-1): DVKVTQSSRYLVKRTGEKVFLECVQDMDHENMFWYRQDPGLGLRLIYFSYDVKMKEKGDIPEGYSVSREKKERFSLILESASTNQTSMYLCASSRLSVGQFFGPGTRLTVL.

Comments on this clone: With a much larger clone just one base away, this may be a read error. The missing conserved phenylalanine or tryptophan at the end of this CDR3 makes a read error likely. Because the CDR3's place on the DNA is in doubt, the DNA is left out and the CDR3 is given as listed by TCRdb. This chain uses TRBV19 with TRBJ1-1; TRBD1 is the table's D call, not checked against the DNA. Both ends counted, the CDR3 spans 14 residues. Germline-derived CDR1 and CDR2 are LNHDA and SQIVND (reference sequence). This chain's CDR3 is CASSMRGGDTEAFL.